A single TCR beta chain is shown here with its context. The CDR3 runs 15 residues. Trimming left V 2 bases short and J 6 bases short, with 15 bases between. Germline CDR1 and CDR2: SGHTS and YDEGEE. The sample belongs to a study of cytomegalovirus exposure and HLA in healthy donors. The data were produced by immunoSEQ multiplex PCR, yet TCRdb's version contains in-frame clones alone and is incomplete. The sample includes about 120,000 clones, about 91% of them seen just once. The V call is TRBV5-8, the J call TRBJ2-4; D is possibly TRBD1 (5 bases). The TCR was taken from a young man in good health and CMV-seronegative. The sample was PBMCs. CDR3 region: CASSLRTFSRNIQYF. CDR3 sequence (DNA): TGTGCCAGCAGCTTAAGGACATTCAGCCGAAACATTCAGTACTTC.